This T cell receptor beta chain is from a study of blood T cell repertoires in COVID-19. Study as a whole: Samples taken during acute and convalescent COVID-19 were collected in the United States, Italy and Spain. T cells, B-cell-depleted T cells, or PBMCs provided the cDNA or gDNA that served as material.

The CDR3 length is 15 residues. The germline CDR1 and CDR2 sequences are MDHEN and SYDVKM. V was clipped by 4 bases and J by 4 bases; unmatched bases: 7. Original handling: Reference gene primer amplification in the assay estimated nucleated cell counts. The table came from immunoSEQ multiplex PCR; TCRdb's copy has only in-frame clones and leaves some out. The DNA gave D and trimming, while V, J and clone size come from that table. Among approximately 70,000 clones listed, 75% to 95% were seen once. The clonotype originates from a woman aged 60-70 years with active COVID-19. The sample comprised peripheral blood. This sequence joins TRBV28 and TRBJ1-5, with 7 positions matching TRBD1. CDR3: CASSSHGTVNQPQHF. CDR3 coding DNA: TGTGCCAGCAGTTCCCACGGGACAGTTAATCAGCCCCAGCATTTT.